These 21 T cell receptor beta chains originate from one sample sequenced in a study of shared clonotypes between healthy human individuals. Sequenced by immunoSEQ multiplex PCR; TCRdb stores in-frame clones only, minus some. The sample shows 550,000 to 600,000 clones, 98% of them seen only once. The naive CD8 population came from CD45RO-negative cells selected for CCR7, without terminally differentiated effector memory CD45RA+ cells. What was sequenced was naive CD8+ T cells sorted from blood. The origin of the receptors is a man younger than 40 in good health.

The gene calls are TRBV19 and TRBJ2-7; D ambiguous. The CDR3 covers 15 residues. Trimming stripped 6 bases from V and 4 bases from J, with 19 bases between. CDR1 is LNHDA, CDR2 SQIVND, per germline (reference sequence). The CDR3 sequence: CASSLERGGYYEQYF. CDR3 bases: TGTGCCAGTAGCCTTGAGCGTGGTGGGTATTACGAGCAGTACTTC.

The chain employs TRBV28 and TRBJ2-3, with D perhaps TRBD1 (6 bases). Deletions cut 4 bases from V and 0 bases from J, with 17 bases between. This CDR3 comprises 17 residues. Germline V gene data show CDR1 as MDHEN and CDR2 as SYDVKM. The CDR3 sequence is CASSSPIYRVSTDTQYF. The CDR3, as DNA: TGTGCCAGCAGTTCCCCAATATACAGGGTTAGCACAGATACGCAGTATTTT.

V gene TRBV14 combines with J gene TRBJ1-1; TRBD1 aligns across 7 bases. CDR1 and CDR2 from the germline V gene are SGHDN and FVKESK. Germline trimming cut 4 bases from V and 3 bases from J; bases unmatched to any gene: 14. The CDR3 contains 17 residues. CDR3 loop: CASSLWLSQGGDTEAFF. The CDR3 bases are TGTGCCAGCAGCCTTTGGCTTAGTCAGGGGGGCGACACTGAAGCTTTCTTT.

The rearrangement joins TRBV5-5 to TRBJ1-1; D is unclear. The CDR3 totals 14 residues. The V end was cut by 1 base, the J end by 0 bases, with 7 bases between. Germline CDR1 is SGHKS and CDR2 is YYEKEE (reference sequence). CDR3 loop: CASSLSGLNTEAFF. Written as DNA, the CDR3 is TGTGCCAGCAGCTTGTCGGGTTTGAACACTGAAGCTTTCTTT.

In DNA, the CDR3 is TGTGCCAGCAGCGGAGAAGGACAGGGGGCGCTTTGGGAGCAGTACTTC. Translated: CASSGEGQGALWEQYF. V gene TRBV7-8 combines with J gene TRBJ2-7; 11 positions match TRBD1. The CDR3 spans 16 residues. V lost 5 bases to trimming and J lost 7 bases; unmatched junction nucleotides: 13. Germline CDR1 reads SGHVS; CDR2 reads FQNEAQ.

In its sample, this clone was seen once. The chain employs TRBV25-1 and TRBJ2-5; D uncertain. This CDR3 has 13 amino acids. Trimming took off 1 base at V and 4 bases at J, with 7 bases between the two ends. Per the germline V gene, CDR1 is MGHDK and CDR2 is SYGVNS. The CDR3 here is CASSEFPGETQYF. Written as DNA, the CDR3 is TGTGCCAGCAGTGAATTCCCAGGAGAGACCCAGTACTTC.

This chain connects TRBV4-2 to TRBJ1-2; 7 bases line up with TRBD1. Germline V gene data show CDR1 as LGHNA and CDR2 as YNFKEQ. The CDR3 extends over 18 amino acids. Trimming cost V 0 bases and J 1 base; bases outside gene matches: 11. CDR3 in amino acids: CASSQEIQGGHLNYGYTF. CDR3 nucleotide sequence: TGTGCCAGCAGCCAAGAGATCCAGGGGGGGCACCTTAACTATGGCTACACCTTC.

The rearrangement joins TRBV4-1 to TRBJ2-1, with D possibly being TRBD1 or TRBD2 (5 bases each). Germline-derived CDR1 and CDR2 are MGHRA and YSYEKL. The CDR3 runs 18 residues. Trimming removed 1 base from V and 3 bases from J, with 19 bases in between. CDR3: CASSQVEDTIYSYNEQFF. CDR3 bases: TGCGCCAGCAGCCAAGTGGAGGACACAATCTACAGCTACAATGAGCAGTTCTTC.

In its sample, this clone was seen once. The sample has other DNA sequences that encode this CDR3 too. V and J are TRBV28 and TRBJ2-1, with D maybe TRBD2 (6 bases). Trimming removed 2 bases from V and 2 bases from J, with 10 bases in between. Germline CDR1 and CDR2: MDHEN and SYDVKM. The CDR3 has 15 amino acids. CDR3 amino acids: CASSLSGLAYNEQFF. The CDR3 DNA reads TGTGCCAGCAGTTTAAGCGGGTTAGCCTACAATGAGCAGTTCTTC.

The chain is built from TRBV27 and TRBJ2-7; no clear D. The germline gives CDR1 MNHEY, CDR2 SMNVEV (reference sequence). Deletions cut 4 bases from V and 3 bases from J, with 13 bases between. The CDR3 has 14 amino acids. The CDR3 region is CASSYSGFNYEQYF. CDR3 sequence (DNA): TGTGCCAGCAGTTATTCCGGATTTAACTACGAGCAGTACTTC.

The V call is TRBV6-4, the J call TRBJ1-2; TRBD1 might be the D (5 bases). The CDR3 runs 12 residues. The V and J ends lost 8 bases and 6 bases respectively, with 13 bases between them. Germline V gives CDR1 MRHNA, CDR2 SNTAGT. CDR3 coding DNA: TGTGCCAGCTGGGAAGCGACAGATGGCTACACCTTC. This codes for CASWEATDGYTF.

The J gene is TRBJ2-7, the V gene TRBV5-1; 7 bases line up with TRBD1. V shed 4 bases, J shed 2 bases, and the junction held 9 bases outside the gene matches. Germline V gene lookup returns CDR1 SGHRS and CDR2 YFSETQ. CDR3 length: 15 residues. The CDR3 loop reads CASSKDRENTYEQYF. Here the CDR3 DNA reads TGCGCCAGCAGCAAAGACAGGGAGAACACCTACGAGCAGTACTTC. Combining the CDR3 with reference TRBV5-1 and TRBJ2-7 gives the whole variable domain KAGVTQTPRYLIKTRGQQVTLSCSPISGHRSVSWYQQTPGQGLQFLFEYFSETQRNKGNFPGRFSGRQFSNSRSEMNVSTLELGDSALYLCASSKDRENTYEQYFGPGTRLTVT.

The CDR3 nucleotides are TGTGCCAGCTCACCATCGAACCCCGCAGGGACTAGCACAGATACGCAGTATTTT. This translates into CASSPSNPAGTSTDTQYF. The chain carries TRBV18 and TRBJ2-3; tentatively, D is TRBD2 (6 bases). Trimming pared 2 bases from V and 0 bases from J, leaving 18 bases between. This CDR3 is built from 18 residues. Germline V CDR1 and CDR2: KGHSH, LQKENI.

This clone was seen a few times. Within the sample, other DNA sequences also encode this same CDR3. The V gene is TRBV9, the J gene TRBJ1-2; D gene ambiguous. The V end lost 2 bases, the J end lost 5 bases, and 10 bases lay between the germline ends. The V gene's germline CDR1 is SGDLS and CDR2 YYNGEE. The CDR3 is 13 residues long. The CDR3 DNA follows: TGTGCCAGCAGCGTGTCAGATTTATATGGCTACACCTTC. Encoded protein: CASSVSDLYGYTF.

The chain employs TRBV18 and TRBJ2-7, with 7 positions matching TRBD2. The J segment lost 5 bases and the V segment lost 3 bases, leaving 19 bases of the junction unmatched. The V gene's germline CDR1 is KGHSH and CDR2 LQKENI. The CDR3 covers 18 residues. The CDR3 DNA sequence: TGTGCCAGCTCACCTGAAGAGGGAGGGTATCAAGTTCCGGACGAGCAGTACTTC. As protein: CASSPEEGGYQVPDEQYF.

As regards this clone: This specimen includes other DNA sequences encoding the same CDR3. The CDR3 protein is CASSIGSTEAFF. Written as DNA, the CDR3 is TGTGCCAGTAGTATCGGGTCAACTGAAGCTTTCTTT. The chain joins TRBV19 to TRBJ1-1; D not certain. Trimming stripped 3 bases from V and 5 bases from J, with 7 bases between. Germline V gene sequence: CDR1 LNHDA, CDR2 SQIVND (reference sequence). The CDR3 totals 12 residues.

The gene calls are TRBV7-9 and TRBJ2-3; the D is unclear. Per the germline V gene, CDR1 is SEHNR and CDR2 is FQNEAQ (reference sequence). The V gene lost 5 bases and the J gene lost 11 bases, with 14 bases spanning the gap. The CDR3 runs 12 residues. The CDR3 loop reads CASSIGKLMQYF. The CDR3 bases are TGTGCCAGCAGCATTGGAAAGCTAATGCAGTATTTT.

This chain joins TRBV28 and TRBJ2-2, with 10 bases lining up with TRBD1. V shed 3 bases and J 3 bases; nucleotides not matched to a gene: 10. Looked up from germline, CDR1 is MDHEN and CDR2 is SYDVKM. The CDR3 has 18 amino acids. DNA of the CDR3: TGTGCCAGCAGTTTCCCTACGACAGGGGGCGTTGACACCGGGGAGCTGTTTTTT. Amino acid sequence: CASSFPTTGGVDTGELFF.

The chain combines TRBV7-9 with TRBJ2-1; 12 bases match TRBD2. CDR1 is SEHNR and CDR2 is FQNEAQ in the germline V gene (reference sequence). CDR3 length: 18 amino acids. V lost 2 bases to trimming and J lost 5 bases; unmatched junction nucleotides: 10. The CDR3 sequence is CASSLWASGRASDNEQFF. CDR3 DNA sequence: TGTGCCAGCAGCTTATGGGCTAGCGGGAGGGCCTCGGACAATGAGCAGTTCTTC.

The chain is built from TRBV10-1 and TRBJ2-1, with 11 positions matching TRBD2. The CDR3 is made up of 15 amino acids. Germline V CDR1 and CDR2: WNHNN, SYGVQD (reference sequence). Losses at the gene ends were 3 bases for V and 6 bases for J; bases not matched to a gene: 4. The CDR3 DNA is TGCGCCAGCAGTGAACGACTAGCGGGAACCAATGAGCAGTTCTTC. This codes for CASSERLAGTNEQFF.

The chain couples TRBV5-1 to TRBJ1-2; the D is unclear. The CDR3 loop spans 14 amino acids. The germline V and J ends were trimmed by 0 bases and 3 bases, with 9 bases remaining between them. Germline CDR1 SGHRS, CDR2 YFSETQ. The CDR3 reads CASSLEGVYYGYTF. CDR3 coding DNA: TGCGCCAGCAGCTTGGAAGGAGTGTACTATGGCTACACCTTC.